This record concerns one T cell receptor beta chain sequence. The CDR3 runs to 18 residues. Trimming took 0 bases from V and 0 from J; bases not matched to a gene: 6. The germline CDR1 and CDR2 sequences are SGDLS and YYNGEE. Original processing methods: Nucleated cell number was recorded as an estimate derived from reference gene primer amplification. Only in-frame clones appear in the TCRdb table, and some are missing; sequencing was by immunoSEQ multiplex PCR. V and J calls and clone size are given by that table; D and trimming were obtained from the DNA. Among a few hundred thousand clones, around 89% were seen once, and the ten largest hold under 6.5%. This record belongs to a study of blood T cell repertoires in COVID-19. In the study overall: Spain, Italy and the United States supplied samples that represented acute and convalescent COVID-19. PBMCs, B-cell-depleted T cells, or T cells were the source of the cDNA or gDNA that made up the material.

The V call is TRBV9, the J call TRBJ2-1; 10 nucleotides line up with TRBD2. Source material: peripheral blood. The sequence derives from a man aged 18 to 29 who had recovered from COVID-19. CDR3 coding DNA: TGTGCCAGCAGCGTAGAGGGACTAGCGCCTGGCTCCTACAATGAGCAGTTCTTC. It codes for CASSVEGLAPGSYNEQFF.